The sequence of this T cell receptor beta chain was determined in a study of T cell responses to AZD1222 COVID-19 vaccine. Study overall: Second doses at about 4 or about 12 weeks were pooled.

TCRdb keeps only in-frame clones here, not all; method: immunoSEQ multiplex PCR. The sample lists some 150,000 clones, approximately 94% seen once, with roughly 1.3% in the top ten. As for this clone: The antigen remains unidentified.

Germline-derived CDR1 and CDR2 are SGHKS and YYEKEE (reference sequence). CDR3 length: 15 residues. After removal of 7 bases from V and 6 bases from J, the junction contained 11 bases not matched to a gene. Regarding the study as a whole: Targeting of unmutated variant regions was reportedly seen in nearly half of spike-specific TCRs. Mostly white British, mostly female donors; authors suggested clonal diversity may be underestimated. Sampling captured repertoires only after the peak T cell response.

The starting material was peripheral blood, obtained on day 0 of AZD1222 vaccination. The V and J genes are TRBV5-5 and TRBJ2-1; 9 nucleotides line up with TRBD2. This receptor was obtained from an adult in good health. CDR3 bases: TGTGCCAGCGGTCCGGCGGGAGGGCATATCAATGAGCAGTTCTTC. Translating gives CASGPAGGHINEQFF. Full variable domain (outside the CDR3, taken from reference TRBV5-5 and TRBJ2-1): DAGVTQSPTHLIKTRGQQVTLRCSPISGHKSVSWYQQVLGQGPQFIFQYYEKEERGRGNFPDRFSARQFPNYSSELNVNALLLGDSALYLCASGPAGGHINEQFFGPGTRLTVL.